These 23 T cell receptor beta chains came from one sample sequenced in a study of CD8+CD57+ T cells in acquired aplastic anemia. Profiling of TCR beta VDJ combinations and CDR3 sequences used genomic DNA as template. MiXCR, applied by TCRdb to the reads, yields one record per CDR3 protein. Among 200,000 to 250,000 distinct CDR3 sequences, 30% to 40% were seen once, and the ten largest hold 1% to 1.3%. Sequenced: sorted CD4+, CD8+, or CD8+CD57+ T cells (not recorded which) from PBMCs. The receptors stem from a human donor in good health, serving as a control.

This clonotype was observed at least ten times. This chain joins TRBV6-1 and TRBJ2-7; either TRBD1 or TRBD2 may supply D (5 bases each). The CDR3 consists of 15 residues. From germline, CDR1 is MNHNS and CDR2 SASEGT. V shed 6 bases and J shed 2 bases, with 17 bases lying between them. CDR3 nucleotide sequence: TGTGCCAGCAGCCTACAAGACGGGGCTACCTACGAGCAGTACTTC. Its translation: CASSLQDGATYEQYF.

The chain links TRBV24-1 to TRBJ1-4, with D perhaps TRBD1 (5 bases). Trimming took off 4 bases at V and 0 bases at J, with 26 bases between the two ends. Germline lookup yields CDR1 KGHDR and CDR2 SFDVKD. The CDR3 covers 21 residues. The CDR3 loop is CATSDLDSWVLVSTTNEKLFF. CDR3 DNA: TGTGCCACCAGTGACCTAGACAGTTGGGTTTTGGTCTCGACAACTAATGAAAAACTGTTTTTT.

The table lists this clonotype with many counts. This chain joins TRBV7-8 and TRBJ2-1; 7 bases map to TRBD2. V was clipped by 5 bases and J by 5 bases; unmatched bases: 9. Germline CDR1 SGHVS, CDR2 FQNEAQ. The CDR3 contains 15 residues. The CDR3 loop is CASSATRAGDNEQFF. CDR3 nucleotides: TGTGCCAGCAGCGCCACAAGGGCGGGGGACAATGAGCAGTTCTTC.

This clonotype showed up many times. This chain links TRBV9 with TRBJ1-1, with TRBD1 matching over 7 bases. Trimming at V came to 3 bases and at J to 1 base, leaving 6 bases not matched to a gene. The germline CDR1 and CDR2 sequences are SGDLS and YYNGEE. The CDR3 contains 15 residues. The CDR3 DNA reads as TGTGCCAGCAGCGCACAAGGGACAGCGAACACTGAAGCTTTCTTT. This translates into CASSAQGTANTEAFF.

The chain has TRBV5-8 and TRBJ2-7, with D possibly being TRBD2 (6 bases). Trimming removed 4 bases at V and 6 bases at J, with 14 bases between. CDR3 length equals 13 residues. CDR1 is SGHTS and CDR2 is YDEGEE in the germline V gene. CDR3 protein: CASSNRTIGEQYF. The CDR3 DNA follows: TGTGCCAGCAGCAATCGGACTATTGGCGAGCAGTACTTC. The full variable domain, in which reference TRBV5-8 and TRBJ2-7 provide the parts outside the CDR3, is EAGVTQSPTHLIKTRGQQATLRCSPISGHTSVYWYQQALGLGLQFLLWYDEGEERNRGNFPPRFSGRQFPNYSSELNVNALELEDSALYLCASSNRTIGEQYFGPGTRLTVT.

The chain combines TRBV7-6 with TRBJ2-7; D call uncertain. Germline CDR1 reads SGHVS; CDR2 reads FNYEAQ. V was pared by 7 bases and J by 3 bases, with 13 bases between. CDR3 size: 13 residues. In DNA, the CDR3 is TGTGCCAGCACCTCTACCCCAGGCTACGAGCAGTACTTC. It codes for CASTSTPGYEQYF.

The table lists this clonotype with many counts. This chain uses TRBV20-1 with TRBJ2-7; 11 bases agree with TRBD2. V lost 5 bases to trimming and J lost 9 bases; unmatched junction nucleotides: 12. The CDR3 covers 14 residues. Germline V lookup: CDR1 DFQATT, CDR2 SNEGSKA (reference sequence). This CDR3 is CSAGPVAGGPGQYF. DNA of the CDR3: TGCAGTGCTGGTCCGGTAGCGGGGGGGCCGGGGCAGTACTTC.

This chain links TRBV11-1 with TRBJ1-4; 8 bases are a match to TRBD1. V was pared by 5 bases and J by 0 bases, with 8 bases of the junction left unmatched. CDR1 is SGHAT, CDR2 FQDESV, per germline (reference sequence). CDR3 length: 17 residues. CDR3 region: CASSRDRQQATNEKLFF. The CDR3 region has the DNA TGTGCCAGCAGCCGGGACAGGCAGCAAGCAACTAATGAAAAACTGTTTTTT.

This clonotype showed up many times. The CDR3, as DNA: TGTGCCAGTGGATGGAGCGGGAACTACTACGAGCAGTACTTC. As protein: CASGWSGNYYEQYF. V and J are TRBV13 and TRBJ2-7; 7 nucleotides match TRBD2. Losses at the gene ends were 9 bases for V and 3 bases for J; bases not matched to a gene: 11. Germline CDR1 is PRHDT and CDR2 is FYEKMQ (reference sequence). This CDR3 is 14 amino acids long.

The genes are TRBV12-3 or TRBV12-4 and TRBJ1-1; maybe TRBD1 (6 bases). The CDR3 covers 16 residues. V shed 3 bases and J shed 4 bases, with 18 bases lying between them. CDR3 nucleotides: TGTGCCAGCAGTTTCCGGTTACAGGGAGGGAGCACTGAAGCTTTCTTT. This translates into CASSFRLQGGSTEAFF.

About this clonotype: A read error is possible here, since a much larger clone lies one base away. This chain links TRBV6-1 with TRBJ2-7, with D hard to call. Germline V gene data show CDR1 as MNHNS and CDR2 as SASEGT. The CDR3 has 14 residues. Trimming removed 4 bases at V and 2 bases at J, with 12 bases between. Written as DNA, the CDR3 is TGTGCCAGCAGTGGTGGCAGGCCTCCCTACGAGCAGTACTTC. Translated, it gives CASSGGRPPYEQYF.

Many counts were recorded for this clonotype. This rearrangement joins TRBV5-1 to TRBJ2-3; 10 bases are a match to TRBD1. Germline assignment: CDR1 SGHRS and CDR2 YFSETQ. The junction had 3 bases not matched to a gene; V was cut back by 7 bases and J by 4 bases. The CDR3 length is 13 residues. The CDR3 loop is CASGGQGADTQYF. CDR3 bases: TGCGCCAGCGGAGGACAGGGGGCAGATACGCAGTATTTT.

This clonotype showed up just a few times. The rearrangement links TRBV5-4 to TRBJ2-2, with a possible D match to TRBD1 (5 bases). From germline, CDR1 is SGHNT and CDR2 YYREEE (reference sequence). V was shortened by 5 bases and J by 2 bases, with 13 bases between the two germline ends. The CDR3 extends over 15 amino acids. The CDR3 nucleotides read TGTGCCAGCAGGGGCGACAGCCTTAACACCGGGGAGCTGTTTTTT. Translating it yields CASRGDSLNTGELFF.

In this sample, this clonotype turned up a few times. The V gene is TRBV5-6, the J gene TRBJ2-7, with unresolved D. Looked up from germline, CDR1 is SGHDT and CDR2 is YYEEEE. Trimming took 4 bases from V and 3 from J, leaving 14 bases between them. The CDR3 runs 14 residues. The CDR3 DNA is TGTGCCAGCAGCAGAAGTGTTGGAAACTACGAGCAGTACTTC. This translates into CASSRSVGNYEQYF.

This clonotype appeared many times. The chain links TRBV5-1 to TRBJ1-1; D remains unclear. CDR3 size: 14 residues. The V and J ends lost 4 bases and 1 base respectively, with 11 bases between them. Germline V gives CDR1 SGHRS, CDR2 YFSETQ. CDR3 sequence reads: CASSPSTGNTEAFF. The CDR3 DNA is TGCGCCAGCAGCCCTTCGACGGGGAACACTGAAGCTTTCTTT.

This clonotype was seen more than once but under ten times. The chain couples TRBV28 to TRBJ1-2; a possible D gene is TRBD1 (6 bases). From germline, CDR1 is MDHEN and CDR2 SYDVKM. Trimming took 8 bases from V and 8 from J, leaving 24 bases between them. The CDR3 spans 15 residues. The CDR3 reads CASLLLGGAAGGYTF. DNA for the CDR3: TGTGCCAGCCTCCTCCTAGGGGGTGCCGCTGGGGGCTACACCTTC.

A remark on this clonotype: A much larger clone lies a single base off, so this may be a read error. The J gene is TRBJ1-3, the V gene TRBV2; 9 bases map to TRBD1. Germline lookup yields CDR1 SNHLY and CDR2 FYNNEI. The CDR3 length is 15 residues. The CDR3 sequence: CASSRDRVSGTTIYF. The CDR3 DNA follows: TGTGCCAGCAGTCGGGACAGGGTGTCGGGAACCACCATATATTTT.

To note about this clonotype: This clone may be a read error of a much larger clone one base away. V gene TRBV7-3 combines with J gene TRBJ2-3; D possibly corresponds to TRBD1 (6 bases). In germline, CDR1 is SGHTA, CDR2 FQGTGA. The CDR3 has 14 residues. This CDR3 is CASSLARGTATQYF. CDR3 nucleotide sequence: TGTGCCAGCAGCTTAGCCAGGGGCACAGCTACGCAGTATTTT.

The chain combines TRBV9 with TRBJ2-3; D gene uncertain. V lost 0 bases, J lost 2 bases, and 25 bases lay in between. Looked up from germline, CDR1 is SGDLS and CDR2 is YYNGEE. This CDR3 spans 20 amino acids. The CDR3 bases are TGTGCCAGCAGCGTAGATCGAAGGTGGGCAACTACAGCAGCCACAGATACGCAGTATTTT. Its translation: CASSVDRRWATTAATDTQYF.

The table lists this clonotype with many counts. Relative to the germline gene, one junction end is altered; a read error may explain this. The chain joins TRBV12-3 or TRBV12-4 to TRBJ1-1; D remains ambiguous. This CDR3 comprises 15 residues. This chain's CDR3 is CASSPDTGMKTEAFF. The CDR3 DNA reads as TGTGCCAGCAGCCCTGATACGGGGATGAAGACTGAAGCTTTCTTT.

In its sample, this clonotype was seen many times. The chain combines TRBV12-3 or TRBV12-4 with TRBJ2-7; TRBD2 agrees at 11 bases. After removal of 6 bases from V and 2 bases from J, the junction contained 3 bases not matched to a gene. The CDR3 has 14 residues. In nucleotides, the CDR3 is TGTGCCAGCAGAACTAGCGGGAGCACCTACGAGCAGTACTTC. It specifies CASRTSGSTYEQYF.

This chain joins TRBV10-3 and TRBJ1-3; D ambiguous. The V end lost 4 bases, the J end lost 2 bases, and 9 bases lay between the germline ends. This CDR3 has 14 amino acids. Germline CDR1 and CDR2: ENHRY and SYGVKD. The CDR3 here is CAISVLGAGNTIYF. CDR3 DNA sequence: TGTGCCATCAGTGTGTTGGGAGCTGGAAACACCATATATTTT.

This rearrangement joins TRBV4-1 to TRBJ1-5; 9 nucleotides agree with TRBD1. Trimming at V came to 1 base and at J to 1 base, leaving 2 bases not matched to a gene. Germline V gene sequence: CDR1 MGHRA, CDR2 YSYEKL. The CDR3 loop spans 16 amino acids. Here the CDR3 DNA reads TGCGCCAGCAGCCAAGTCGACAGGGGGAGCAATCAGCCCCAGCATTTT. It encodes CASSQVDRGSNQPQHF.